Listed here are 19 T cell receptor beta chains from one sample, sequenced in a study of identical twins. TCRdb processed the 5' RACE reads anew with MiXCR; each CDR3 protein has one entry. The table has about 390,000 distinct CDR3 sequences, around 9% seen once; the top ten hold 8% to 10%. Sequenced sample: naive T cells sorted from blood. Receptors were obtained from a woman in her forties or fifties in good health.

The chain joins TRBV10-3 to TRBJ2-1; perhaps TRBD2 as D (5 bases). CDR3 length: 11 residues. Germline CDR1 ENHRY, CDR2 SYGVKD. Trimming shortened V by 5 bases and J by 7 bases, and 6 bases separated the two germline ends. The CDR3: CAISTRNEQFF. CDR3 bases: TGTGCCATCAGTACTAGGAATGAGCAGTTCTTC.

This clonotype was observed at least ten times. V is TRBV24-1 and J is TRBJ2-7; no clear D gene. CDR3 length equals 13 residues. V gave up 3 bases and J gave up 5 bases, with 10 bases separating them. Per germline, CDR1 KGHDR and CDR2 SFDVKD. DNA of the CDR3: TGTGCCACCAGTGATGGGTATTTGGACGAGCAGTACTTC. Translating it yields CATSDGYLDEQYF.

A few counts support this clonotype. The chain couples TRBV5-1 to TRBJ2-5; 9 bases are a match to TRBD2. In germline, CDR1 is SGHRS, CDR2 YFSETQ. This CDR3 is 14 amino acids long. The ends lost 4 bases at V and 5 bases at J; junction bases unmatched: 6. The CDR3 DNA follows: TGCGCCAGCAGCGGGGGACTAGCCGGGGAGACCCAGTACTTC. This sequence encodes CASSGGLAGETQYF.

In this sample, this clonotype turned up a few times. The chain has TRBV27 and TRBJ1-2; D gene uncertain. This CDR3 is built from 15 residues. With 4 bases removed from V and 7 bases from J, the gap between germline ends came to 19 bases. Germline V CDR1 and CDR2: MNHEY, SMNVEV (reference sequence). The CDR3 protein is CASSSQVLAIRGYTF. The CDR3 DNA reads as TGTGCCAGCAGTTCTCAGGTTTTAGCCATACGTGGCTACACCTTC.

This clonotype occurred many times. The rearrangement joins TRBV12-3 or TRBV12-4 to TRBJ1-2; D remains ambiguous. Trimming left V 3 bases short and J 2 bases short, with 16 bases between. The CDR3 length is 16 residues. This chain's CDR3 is CASSLGRWDSNYGYTF. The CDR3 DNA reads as TGTGCCAGCAGTTTGGGCCGGTGGGATAGCAACTATGGCTACACCTTC.

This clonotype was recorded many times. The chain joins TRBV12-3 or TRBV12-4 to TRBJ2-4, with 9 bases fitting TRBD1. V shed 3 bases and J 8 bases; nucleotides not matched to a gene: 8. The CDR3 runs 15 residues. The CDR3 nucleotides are TGTGCCAGCAGTTTTACCGGGACAGGGACTGACATTCAGTACTTC. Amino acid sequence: CASSFTGTGTDIQYF.

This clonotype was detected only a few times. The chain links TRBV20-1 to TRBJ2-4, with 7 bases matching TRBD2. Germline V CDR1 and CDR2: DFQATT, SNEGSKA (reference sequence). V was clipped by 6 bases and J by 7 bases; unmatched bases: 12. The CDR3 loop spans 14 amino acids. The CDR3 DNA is TGCAGTGCAGCCCCGAGCGGGATTCGGAACATTCAGTACTTC. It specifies CSAAPSGIRNIQYF.

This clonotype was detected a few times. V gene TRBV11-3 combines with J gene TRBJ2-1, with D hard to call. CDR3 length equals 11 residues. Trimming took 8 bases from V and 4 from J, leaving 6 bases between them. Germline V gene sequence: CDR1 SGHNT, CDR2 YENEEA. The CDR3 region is CASGTYNEQFF. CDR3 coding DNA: TGTGCCAGCGGCACTTACAATGAGCAGTTCTTC.

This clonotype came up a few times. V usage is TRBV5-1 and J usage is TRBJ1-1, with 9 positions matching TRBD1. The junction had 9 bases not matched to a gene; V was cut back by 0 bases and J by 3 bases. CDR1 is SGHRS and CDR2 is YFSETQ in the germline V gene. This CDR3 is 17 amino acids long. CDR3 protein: CASSLAPGTGFDTEAFF. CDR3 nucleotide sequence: TGCGCCAGCAGCTTGGCCCCTGGGACAGGGTTTGACACTGAAGCTTTCTTT.

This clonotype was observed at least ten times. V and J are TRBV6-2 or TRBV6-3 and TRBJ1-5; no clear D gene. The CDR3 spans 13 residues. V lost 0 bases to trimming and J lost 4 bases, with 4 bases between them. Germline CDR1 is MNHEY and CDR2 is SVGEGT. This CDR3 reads CASSYSQNQPQHF. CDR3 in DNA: TGTGCCAGCAGTTACTCGCAGAATCAGCCCCAGCATTTT.

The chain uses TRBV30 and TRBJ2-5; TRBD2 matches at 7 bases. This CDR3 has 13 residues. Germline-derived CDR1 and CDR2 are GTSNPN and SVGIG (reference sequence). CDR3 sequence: CAGSGASLETQYF. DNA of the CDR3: TGTGCTGGGAGCGGGGCCAGCCTTGAGACCCAGTACTTC.

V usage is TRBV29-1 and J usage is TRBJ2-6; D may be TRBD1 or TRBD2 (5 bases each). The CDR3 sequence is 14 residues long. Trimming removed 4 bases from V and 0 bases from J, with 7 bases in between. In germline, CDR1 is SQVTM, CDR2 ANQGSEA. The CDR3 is CSVGGTSGANVLTF. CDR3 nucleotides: TGCAGCGTTGGGGGGACCTCTGGGGCCAACGTCCTGACTTTC.

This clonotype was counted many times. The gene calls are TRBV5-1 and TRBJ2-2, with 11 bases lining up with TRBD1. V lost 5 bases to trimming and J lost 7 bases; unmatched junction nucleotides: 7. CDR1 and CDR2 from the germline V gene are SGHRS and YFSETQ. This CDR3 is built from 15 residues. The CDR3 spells CASSLPGQGVGELFF. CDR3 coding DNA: TGCGCCAGCAGTCTTCCGGGACAGGGGGTCGGGGAGCTGTTTTTT.

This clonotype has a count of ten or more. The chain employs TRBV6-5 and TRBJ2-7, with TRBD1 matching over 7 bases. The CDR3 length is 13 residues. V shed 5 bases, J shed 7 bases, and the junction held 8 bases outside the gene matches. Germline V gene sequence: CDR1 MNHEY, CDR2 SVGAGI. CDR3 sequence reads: CASSRPQGREQYF. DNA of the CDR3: TGTGCCAGCAGTCGTCCACAGGGGCGGGAGCAGTACTTC.

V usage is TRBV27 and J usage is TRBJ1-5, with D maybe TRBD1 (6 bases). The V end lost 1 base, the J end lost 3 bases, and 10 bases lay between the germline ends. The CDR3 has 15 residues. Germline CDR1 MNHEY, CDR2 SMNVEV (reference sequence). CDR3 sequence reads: CASSLYREANQPQHF. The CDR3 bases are TGTGCCAGCAGTTTATACAGGGAGGCCAATCAGCCCCAGCATTTT.

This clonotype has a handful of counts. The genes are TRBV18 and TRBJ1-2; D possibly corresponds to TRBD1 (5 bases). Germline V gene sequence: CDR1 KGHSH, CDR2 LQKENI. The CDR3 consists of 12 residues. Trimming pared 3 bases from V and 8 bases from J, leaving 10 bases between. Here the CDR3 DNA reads TGTGCCAGCTCACCGGGACGAGACGGCTACACCTTC. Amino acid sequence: CASSPGRDGYTF.

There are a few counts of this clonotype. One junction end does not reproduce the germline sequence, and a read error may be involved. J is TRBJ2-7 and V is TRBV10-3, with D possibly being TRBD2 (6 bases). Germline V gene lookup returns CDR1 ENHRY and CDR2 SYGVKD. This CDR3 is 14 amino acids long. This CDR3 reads CAISEDRAPGTQIF. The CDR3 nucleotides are TGTGCCATCAGTGAGGATCGCGCGCCCGGGACTCAGATTTTC.

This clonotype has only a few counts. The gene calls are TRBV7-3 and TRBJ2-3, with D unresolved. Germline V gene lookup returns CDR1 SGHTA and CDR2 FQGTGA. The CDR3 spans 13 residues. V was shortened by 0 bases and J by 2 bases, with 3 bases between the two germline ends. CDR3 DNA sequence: TGTGCCAGCAGCTTAACAGCCACAGATACGCAGTATTTT. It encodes CASSLTATDTQYF.

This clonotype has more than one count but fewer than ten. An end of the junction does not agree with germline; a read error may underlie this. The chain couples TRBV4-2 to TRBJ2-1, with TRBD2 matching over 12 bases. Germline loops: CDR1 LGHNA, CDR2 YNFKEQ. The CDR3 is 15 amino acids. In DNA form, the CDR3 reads TGTGCCAGCAGCCAGGAGGGACTAGCGGGCTCCCATGGCGTCTTC. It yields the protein CASSQEGLAGSHGVF.